The sequence of this T cell receptor (beta chain) was determined in a study of T cells in Graves' hyperthyroidism and ophthalmopathy. The CDR3 consists of 14 residues. V was cut by 6 bases and J by 3 bases, with 14 bases left in between. The source material, RNA transcripts, was used to amplify TCR beta CDR3 regions. HTBI primers drove first-round RT-PCR of the TCR CDR3. TCRdb processed the multiplex PCR reads anew with MiXCR; each CDR3 protein has one entry. Among approximately 520,000 distinct CDR3 sequences, less than 25% were seen once, and the ten largest hold approximately 26%. Graves' hyperthyroidism qualified as stable when ophthalmopathy did not progress within 18 months. This clonotype was observed many times.

The chain couples TRBV12-3 or TRBV12-4 to TRBJ1-2, with D maybe TRBD1 (6 bases). The source of this sequence is a man between 18 and 35 years old with Graves' hyperthyroidism. The specimen was blood. The CDR3 reads CASSLGSGDYGYTF. The CDR3 DNA sequence: TGTGCCAGCAGCCTGGGATCAGGGGACTATGGCTACACCTTC.